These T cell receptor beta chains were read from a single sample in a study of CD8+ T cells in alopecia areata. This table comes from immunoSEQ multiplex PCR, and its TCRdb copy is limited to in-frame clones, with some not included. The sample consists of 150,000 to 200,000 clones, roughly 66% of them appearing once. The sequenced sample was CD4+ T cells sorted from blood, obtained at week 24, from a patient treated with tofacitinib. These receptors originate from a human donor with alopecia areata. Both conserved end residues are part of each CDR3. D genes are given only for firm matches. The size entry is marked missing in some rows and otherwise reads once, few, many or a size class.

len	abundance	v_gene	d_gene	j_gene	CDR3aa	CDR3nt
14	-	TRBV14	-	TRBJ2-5	CASSQDTVMETQYF	TGTGCCAGCAGCCAAGATACAGTGATGGAGACCCAGTACTTC
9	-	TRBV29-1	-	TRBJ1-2	CSVEDKNTF	TGCAGCGTAGAGGACAAGAACACCTTC
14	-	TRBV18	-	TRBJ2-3	CASNRAGKGDTQYF	TGTGCCAGCAATCGTGCGGGCAAGGGAGATACGCAGTATTTT
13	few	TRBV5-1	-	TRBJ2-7	CASSLASPIEQYF	TGCGCCAGCAGCTTGGCCTCCCCTATCGAGCAGTACTTC
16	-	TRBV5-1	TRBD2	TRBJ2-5	CASSGGLAGGRETQYF	TGCGCCAGCAGCGGTGGACTAGCGGGGGGCCGAGAGACCCAGTACTTC
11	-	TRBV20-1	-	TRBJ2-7	CSARGIDEQYF	TGCAGTGCTAGAGGAATTGACGAGCAGTACTTC
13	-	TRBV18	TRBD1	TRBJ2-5	CASSPGQEETQYF	TGTGCCAGCTCTCCGGGACAGGAAGAGACCCAGTACTTC
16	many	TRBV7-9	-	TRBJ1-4	CASSRESRRVPGELFF	TGTGCCAGCAGCCGGGAATCGAGGCGCGTTCCCGGGGAACTGTTTTTT
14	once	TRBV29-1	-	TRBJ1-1	CSVRPLIRRTEAFF	TGCAGCGTCCGCCCGTTAATCCGAAGGACTGAAGCTTTCTTT
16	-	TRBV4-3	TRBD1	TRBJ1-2	CASSQVPTGVYYGYTF	TGCGCCAGCAGCCAAGTCCCGACAGGGGTGTACTATGGCTACACCTTC
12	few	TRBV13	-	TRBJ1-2	CASSRGPLGYTF	TGTGCCAGCAGCAGGGGCCCACTCGGCTACACCTTC
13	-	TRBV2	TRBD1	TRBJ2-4	CASSSGTGNLEYF	TGTGCCAGCAGCTCCGGGACAGGGAATCTGGAGTACTTC
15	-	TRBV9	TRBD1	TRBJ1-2	CASSATGQGGYGYTF	TGTGCCAGCAGCGCGACCGGACAGGGCGGCTATGGCTACACCTTC
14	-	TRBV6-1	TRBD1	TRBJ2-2	CASSLDRATGELFF	TGTGCCAGCTCCCTGGACAGGGCAACCGGGGAGCTGTTTTTT
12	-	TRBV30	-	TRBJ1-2	CAWSVGSAGYTF	TGTGCCTGGAGTGTGGGCAGCGCTGGCTACACCTTC
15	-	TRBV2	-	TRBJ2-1	CASSREANSYNEQFF	TGTGCCAGCAGCCGTGAGGCAAACTCCTACAATGAGCAGTTCTTC
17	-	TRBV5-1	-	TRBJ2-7	CASRPGVDGLYSYEQYF	TGCGCCAGCAGGCCCGGAGTGGACGGATTATACTCCTACGAGCAGTACTTC
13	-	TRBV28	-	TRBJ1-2	CASTTVGVYGYTF	TGTGCCAGCACCACAGTAGGTGTCTATGGCTACACCTTC
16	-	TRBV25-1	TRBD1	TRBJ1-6	CASRGIMGTGDSPLHF	TGTGCCAGCAGGGGAATTATGGGGACAGGTGATTCACCCCTCCACTTT
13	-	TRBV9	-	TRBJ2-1	CASSVPDGNEQFF	TGTGCCAGCAGCGTCCCGGACGGCAATGAGCAGTTCTTC
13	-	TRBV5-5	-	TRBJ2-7	CASSFPGVYEQYF	TGTGCCAGCAGCTTTCCAGGGGTCTACGAGCAGTACTTC
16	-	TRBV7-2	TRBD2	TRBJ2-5	CASISSGGASQGTQYF	TGTGCCAGCATTAGTAGCGGGGGGGCCTCTCAGGGGACCCAGTACTTC
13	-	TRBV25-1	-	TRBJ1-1	CASSGQAGTEAFF	TGTGCCAGCAGTGGCCAGGCGGGCACTGAAGCTTTCTTT
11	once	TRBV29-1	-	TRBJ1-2	CSGSGVRGYTF	TGCAGCGGTTCGGGGGTGCGCGGCTACACCTTC
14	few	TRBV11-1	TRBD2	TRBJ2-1	CASSLLAGGPEQFF	TGTGCCAGCAGCTTGTTAGCGGGGGGGCCCGAGCAGTTCTTC
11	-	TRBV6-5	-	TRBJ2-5	CASSSSETQYF	TGTGCCAGCAGTTCCTCAGAGACCCAGTACTTC
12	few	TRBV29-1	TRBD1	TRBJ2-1	CSGDSLVDEQFF	TGCAGCGGGGACAGTCTGGTCGATGAGCAGTTCTTC
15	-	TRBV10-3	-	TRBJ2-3	CAISESRNSDDTQYF	TGTGCCATCAGTGAGTCCCGCAACAGCGACGATACGCAGTATTTT
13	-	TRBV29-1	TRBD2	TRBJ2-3	CSGTGGLIDTQYF	TGCAGCGGGACGGGGGGGCTTATAGATACGCAGTATTTT
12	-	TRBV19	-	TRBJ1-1	CASSIYDTEAFF	TGTGCCAGTAGTATTTATGACACTGAAGCTTTCTTT
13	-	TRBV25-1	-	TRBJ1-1	CASRQKLNTEAFF	TGTGCCAGCAGACAAAAGTTGAACACTGAAGCTTTCTTT
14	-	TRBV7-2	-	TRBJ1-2	CASSIETANYGYTF	TGTGCCAGCAGCATCGAAACCGCTAACTATGGCTACACCTTC
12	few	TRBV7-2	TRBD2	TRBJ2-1	CASSLSGGASFF	TGTGCCAGCAGCTTAAGCGGGGGGGCGTCGTTCTTC
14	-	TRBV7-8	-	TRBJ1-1	CASSLLGEGTEAFF	TGTGCCAGCAGCTTACTGGGGGAAGGCACTGAAGCTTTCTTT
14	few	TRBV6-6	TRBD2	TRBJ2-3	CAGTSGASTDTQYF	TGTGCGGGTACTAGCGGGGCATCCACAGATACGCAGTATTTT
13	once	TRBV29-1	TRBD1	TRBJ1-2	CSVGDRGPGGYTF	TGCAGCGTTGGAGACAGGGGACCGGGCGGCTACACCTTC
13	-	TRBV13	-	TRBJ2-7	CASSHRDIGEQYF	TGTGCCAGCAGCCATCGGGATATAGGCGAGCAGTACTTC
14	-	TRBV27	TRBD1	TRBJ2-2	CASRDRVSTGELFF	TGTGCCAGCCGGGACAGGGTTTCTACCGGGGAGCTGTTTTTT
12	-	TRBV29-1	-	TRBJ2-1	CSVVVRRNEQFF	TGCAGCGTTGTAGTAAGGAGGAATGAGCAGTTCTTC
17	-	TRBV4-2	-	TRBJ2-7	CASSPTSGRAASYEQYF	TGTGCCAGCAGCCCGACGTCGGGCAGGGCGGCGTCCTACGAGCAGTACTTC
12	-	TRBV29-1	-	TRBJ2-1	CSVEILGSEQFF	TGCAGCGTTGAAATCTTAGGGAGTGAGCAGTTCTTC
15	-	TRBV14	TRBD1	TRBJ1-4	CASSQEQGILEKLFF	TGTGCCAGCAGCCAGGAACAGGGGATCTTGGAAAAACTGTTTTTT
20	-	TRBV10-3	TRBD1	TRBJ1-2	CAIRAAPGQGAPHLEYGYTF	TGTGCCATCAGAGCAGCCCCGGGACAGGGGGCACCCCACCTGGAATATGGCTACACCTTC
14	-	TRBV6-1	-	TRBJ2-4	CASSEAGSGNIQYF	TGTGCCAGCAGTGAAGCGGGCAGTGGAAACATTCAGTACTTC
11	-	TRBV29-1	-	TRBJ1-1	CSVGRPAEAFF	TGCAGCGTTGGTAGACCCGCTGAAGCTTTCTTT
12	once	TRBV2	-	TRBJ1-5	CASRQGTEPQHF	TGTGCCAGCAGACAGGGAACCGAGCCCCAGCATTTT
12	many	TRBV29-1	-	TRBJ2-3	CSAESGTDTQYF	TGCAGCGCTGAAAGCGGGACAGATACGCAGTATTTT
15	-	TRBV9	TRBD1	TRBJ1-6	CASSPRQGLGSPLHF	TGTGCCAGCAGCCCCCGACAGGGTTTGGGATCACCCCTCCACTTT
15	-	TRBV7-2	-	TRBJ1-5	CASSSTPYSNQPQHF	TGTGCCAGCAGCTCTACCCCTTATAGCAATCAGCCCCAGCATTTT
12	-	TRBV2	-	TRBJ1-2	CASSEPANDYTF	TGTGCCAGCAGTGAGCCGGCAAATGATTACACCTTC
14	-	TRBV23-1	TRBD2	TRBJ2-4	CASSPPAGAPAGYF	TGCGCCAGCAGTCCTCCAGCGGGGGCACCGGCAGGGTACTTC
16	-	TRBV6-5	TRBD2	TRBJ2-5	CASSSLAGAPQETQYF	TGTGCCAGCAGTTCTCTAGCGGGGGCCCCCCAAGAGACCCAGTACTTC